Listed here is a single T cell receptor (beta chain). Antigen unknown. These data come from a study of T cell responses to AZD1222 COVID-19 vaccine. Study observations and caveats: In all cases, repertoires were sampled only after the peak T cell response. Rises in breadth and depth of Spike-specific TCRs came after two AZD1222 doses. Mostly white British, mostly female donors; authors suggested clonal diversity may be underestimated.

Sequencing was performed with immunoSEQ multiplex PCR; in TCRdb, only in-frame clones are kept and a portion is missing. The data hold over 150,000 clones, with 75% to 90% observed a single time. Per germline, CDR1 KGHSH and CDR2 LQKENI. The CDR3 covers 16 residues. Trimming cost V 3 bases and J 2 bases; bases outside gene matches: 7. Sequenced here: peripheral blood, sampled on day 0 of AZD1222 vaccination. The receptor was isolated from an adult in good health. This chain connects TRBV18 to TRBJ2-3; 8 bases match TRBD1. The CDR3 reads CASSPPGTGITDTQYF. DNA of the CDR3: TGTGCCAGCTCACCTCCCGGGACAGGTATCACAGATACGCAGTATTTT. Based on the CDR3 plus reference TRBV18 and TRBJ2-3, the full variable domain is NAGVMQNPRHLVRRRGQEARLRCSPMKGHSHVYWYRQLPEEGLKFMVYLQKENIIDESGMPKERFSAEFPKEGPSILRIQQVVRGDSAAYFCASSPPGTGITDTQYFGPGTRLTVL.